This T cell receptor (beta chain) was identified in a study of T cells after yellow fever vaccination. General study findings and limits: Among primary-vaccination clones, most reappeared after the booster, at 96% for CD4 and 85% to 90% for CD8.

V was cut by 3 bases and J by 2 bases, with 8 bases left in between. The CDR3 length is 13 residues. The germline CDR1 and CDR2 sequences are ENHRY and SYGVKD. One entry per CDR3 protein results from TCRdb running MiXCR on the 5' RACE reads. The data show some 670,000 distinct CDR3 sequences, 9% to 15% seen once. This clonotype came up a few times. Its antigen is undetermined. This clonotype was sampled from a man younger than 40 who received the YFV17D yellow fever vaccine. V gene TRBV10-3 combines with J gene TRBJ2-7; no reliable D call. The source material was PBMCs, sampled on the day of the yellow fever booster vaccination. The CDR3: CAISEGVAYEQYF. CDR3 DNA: TGTGCCATCAGTGAAGGTGTAGCCTACGAGCAGTACTTC.